The 26 T cell receptor beta chains in this list originate from one sample, sequenced in a study of shared clonotypes between healthy human individuals. Produced via immunoSEQ multiplex PCR; TCRdb's table is partial and in-frame only. The table has hundreds of thousands of clones, 90% to 97% seen once. Naive CD8 cells comprised CD45RO-negative, CCR7-positively selected cells, excluding terminally differentiated effector memory CD45RA+ cells. Sample: naive CD8+ T cells sorted from blood. Receptors originate from a woman in her thirties in good health.

The V and J genes are TRBV13 and TRBJ2-7, with D possibly TRBD2 on 5 matching bases. Deletions cut 5 bases from V and 5 bases from J, with 16 bases between. Germline V gene data show CDR1 as PRHDT and CDR2 as FYEKMQ (reference sequence). The CDR3 contains 14 residues. Written as DNA, the CDR3 is TGTGCCAGCAGCCAACACGGATGGGGAGACGAGCAGTACTTC. This gives the protein CASSQHGWGDEQYF.

The DNA of the CDR3 is TGTGCCAGCAGTTTGACTAGCGGGTACTACGAGCAGTACTTC. Amino acid sequence: CASSLTSGYYEQYF. The chain has TRBV27 and TRBJ2-7; 10 bases fit TRBD2. After removal of 3 bases from V and 3 bases from J, the junction contained 2 bases not matched to a gene. Germline-derived CDR1 and CDR2 are MNHEY and SMNVEV (reference sequence). The CDR3 sequence is 14 residues long.

This chain uses TRBV27 with TRBJ2-1, with TRBD2 matching 7 bases. V shed 3 bases and J 9 bases; nucleotides not matched to a gene: 11. The length of the CDR3 is 15 residues. Germline V gene lookup returns CDR1 MNHEY and CDR2 SMNVEV (reference sequence). CDR3 loop: CASSFPSGREFEQFF. The CDR3 region has the DNA TGTGCCAGCAGTTTCCCCTCTGGGCGGGAGTTTGAGCAGTTCTTC.

The chain uses TRBV27 and TRBJ2-1; D not resolved. Germline V CDR1 and CDR2: MNHEY, SMNVEV (reference sequence). The CDR3 consists of 13 residues. The V gene lost 5 bases and the J gene lost 2 bases, with 7 bases spanning the gap. The CDR3 is CASSANTYNEQFF. CDR3 DNA sequence: TGTGCCAGCAGTGCTAATACCTACAATGAGCAGTTCTTC.

This clone was recorded only once. The chain carries TRBV4-1 and TRBJ2-4, with D tentatively TRBD1 (6 bases). The CDR3 loop spans 13 amino acids. Germline V lookup: CDR1 MGHRA, CDR2 YSYEKL. The V and J ends lost 2 bases and 7 bases respectively, with 9 bases between them. CDR3 loop: CASSQLQGNIQYF. The CDR3 bases are TGCGCCAGCAGCCAATTGCAGGGGAACATTCAGTACTTC.

This clone came up once. The genes are TRBV19 and TRBJ2-1, with TRBD2 matching 7 bases. From germline, CDR1 is LNHDA and CDR2 SQIVND (reference sequence). V dropped 3 bases and J dropped 9; count of bases not matched to a gene: 17. This CDR3 comprises 17 residues. This CDR3 reads CASSMRTFGGREFEQFF. CDR3 DNA sequence: TGTGCCAGTAGTATGCGGACTTTTGGCGGGAGAGAGTTTGAGCAGTTCTTC.

For this clone: The same CDR3 is also encoded by other DNA sequences in this sample. The rearrangement uses TRBV5-6 and TRBJ2-7; D is ambiguous. The CDR3 has 13 residues. The germline gives CDR1 SGHDT, CDR2 YYEEEE. The V end was cut by 2 bases, the J end by 3 bases, with 9 bases between. Here the CDR3 reads CASSFGRYYEQYF. For the CDR3, the DNA is TGTGCCAGCAGCTTCGGCCGTTACTACGAGCAGTACTTC.

The chain links TRBV28 to TRBJ2-7, with 8 nucleotides matching TRBD1. The CDR3 runs 19 residues. V was clipped by 6 bases and J by 6 bases; unmatched bases: 25. Germline V gives CDR1 MDHEN, CDR2 SYDVKM. The CDR3, as DNA: TGTGCCAGCAGCCCCTCCCCCGGAGACAGGGGACTCGCCCAGGGCGAGCAGTACTTC. Protein: CASSPSPGDRGLAQGEQYF.

This clone appeared a single time. V and J are TRBV19 and TRBJ1-2; TRBD1 agrees at 11 bases. The CDR3 is 15 residues long. The junction had 5 bases not matched to a gene; V was cut back by 4 bases and J by 4 bases. Germline assignment: CDR1 LNHDA and CDR2 SQIVND (reference sequence). This CDR3 is CASSTAGTGGYGYTF. The DNA of the CDR3 is TGTGCCAGTAGTACCGCCGGGACAGGGGGCTATGGCTACACCTTC.

The chain couples TRBV5-6 to TRBJ2-4; D might be TRBD2 (6 bases). The CDR3 contains 14 residues. Germline CDR1 reads SGHDT; CDR2 reads YYEEEE. V was shortened by 6 bases and J by 4 bases, with 14 bases between the two germline ends. The CDR3, as DNA: TGTGCCAGCATGTCGGGACTGGAAAAAAACATTCAGTACTTC. Protein product: CASMSGLEKNIQYF.

The chain couples TRBV5-6 to TRBJ2-7; D remains ambiguous. V was pared by 1 base and J by 2 bases, with 10 bases between. In germline, CDR1 is SGHDT, CDR2 YYEEEE. CDR3 length: 14 amino acids. The chain's CDR3 is CASSLKPRTYEQYF. The CDR3 coding sequence is TGTGCCAGCAGCTTGAAACCGCGAACCTACGAGCAGTACTTC.

V gene TRBV5-6 combines with J gene TRBJ1-1; D may be TRBD1 (6 bases). V dropped 0 bases and J dropped 8 bases, with 14 bases sitting between them. This CDR3 spans 14 amino acids. Germline lookup yields CDR1 SGHDT and CDR2 YYEEEE. The CDR3 reads CASSLAGGLLEAFF. CDR3 DNA: TGTGCCAGCAGCTTGGCGGGGGGCTTGTTAGAAGCTTTCTTT. The whole variable domain, filled in from reference TRBV5-6 and TRBJ1-1, reads DAGVTQSPTHLIKTRGQQVTLRCSPKSGHDTVSWYQQALGQGPQFIFQYYEEEERQRGNFPDRFSGHQFPNYSSELNVNALLLGDSALYLCASSLAGGLLEAFFGQGTRLTVV.

The genes are TRBV30 and TRBJ2-6, with D perhaps matching TRBD1 or TRBD2 (5 bases each). The V end was cut by 5 bases, the J end by 0 bases, with 8 bases between. This CDR3 contains 14 residues. The germline CDR1 and CDR2 sequences are GTSNPN and SVGIG (reference sequence). CDR3 bases: TGTGCCTGGGGGGGAAGCTCTGGGGCCAACGTCCTGACTTTC. Translated, it gives CAWGGSSGANVLTF.

This chain joins TRBV5-4 and TRBJ2-7; D remains unclear. The CDR3 loop spans 14 amino acids. Germline assignment: CDR1 SGHNT and CDR2 YYREEE (reference sequence). Trimming took 4 bases from V and 2 from J, leaving 13 bases between them. The CDR3 is CASSPPGRAYEQYF. CDR3 bases: TGTGCCAGCAGCCCACCGGGCAGAGCCTACGAGCAGTACTTC.

The chain combines TRBV11-2 with TRBJ1-1; no reliable D call. The CDR3 contains 13 residues. Germline V CDR1 and CDR2: SGHAT, FQNNGV. V was pared by 0 bases and J by 4 bases, with 6 bases between. The CDR3 region is CASSLEWGTEAFF. The CDR3 nucleotides are TGTGCCAGCAGCTTAGAATGGGGCACTGAAGCTTTCTTT.

The genes are TRBV27 and TRBJ2-2; the match to TRBD1 covers 11 bases. The germline CDR1 and CDR2 sequences are MNHEY and SMNVEV (reference sequence). This CDR3 is 17 amino acids long. Trimming cost V 5 bases and J 5 bases; bases outside gene matches: 10. The DNA for the CDR3 is TGTGCCAGCAGTACGCACCCCGGGACAGGGGGGACCGGGGAGCTGTTTTTT. Translating gives CASSTHPGTGGTGELFF.

This chain links TRBV6-1 with TRBJ2-7; 7 bases map to TRBD2. Germline CDR1 MNHNS, CDR2 SASEGT. The trim removed 4 bases at V and 5 bases at J, leaving 11 bases unmatched. The CDR3 is made up of 15 amino acids. The CDR3 loop is CASSGGFRGVNEQYF. CDR3 in DNA: TGTGCCAGCAGTGGTGGGTTCCGGGGGGTCAACGAGCAGTACTTC.

The genes are TRBV7-9 and TRBJ2-1; 8 nucleotides agree with TRBD2. V trimming: 2 bases; J trimming: 9 bases; junction bases outside the gene matches: 9. The germline V gene encodes CDR1 SEHNR and CDR2 FQNEAQ (reference sequence). This CDR3 spans 15 amino acids. CDR3 coding DNA: TGTGCCAGCAGCTTACTTAGCGGGGTAAGAGGTGAGCAGTTCTTC. It encodes CASSLLSGVRGEQFF.

The chain is built from TRBV6-5 and TRBJ2-7; D may be TRBD2 (5 bases). This CDR3 spans 14 amino acids. The germline CDR1 and CDR2 sequences are MNHEY and SVGAGI. The V end was cut by 6 bases, the J end by 6 bases, with 18 bases between. The CDR3 DNA follows: TGTGCCAGCAGCCCGGGAAATTCTGCCTCCGAGCAGTACTTC. Its protein is CASSPGNSASEQYF.

The chain combines TRBV27 with TRBJ2-1, with 8 bases identical to TRBD2. Losses at the gene ends were 0 bases for V and 10 bases for J; bases not matched to a gene: 8. CDR1 is MNHEY, CDR2 SMNVEV, per germline (reference sequence). The CDR3 spans 15 residues. CDR3 loop: CASSLSGTRVWEQFF. The CDR3 nucleotides are TGTGCCAGCAGTTTATCCGGGACTAGGGTTTGGGAGCAGTTCTTC.

V gene TRBV2 combines with J gene TRBJ2-5; 7 nucleotides agree with TRBD2. CDR3 length: 15 residues. From germline, CDR1 is SNHLY and CDR2 FYNNEI. Trimming removed 4 bases from V and 2 bases from J; junction bases left unmatched: 7. CDR3 DNA sequence: TGTGCCAGCAGTGGTGGGAGGGTTGGGCAAGAGACCCAGTACTTC. Translation gives CASSGGRVGQETQYF.

This clone has just one count. J is TRBJ2-1 and V is TRBV27; TRBD2 matches at 12 bases. The length of the CDR3 is 20 residues. After removal of 5 bases from V and 3 bases from J, the junction contained 17 bases not matched to a gene. From germline, CDR1 is MNHEY and CDR2 SMNVEV (reference sequence). The CDR3 is CASSALQGLGTSGFYNEQFF. DNA for the CDR3: TGTGCCAGCAGTGCCCTACAGGGGCTCGGGACTAGCGGGTTCTACAATGAGCAGTTCTTC.

The rearrangement uses TRBV7-9 and TRBJ2-1; 8 bases align to TRBD2. V was clipped by 2 bases and J by 9 bases; unmatched bases: 6. CDR1 is SEHNR and CDR2 is FQNEAQ in the germline V gene (reference sequence). The CDR3 spans 14 residues. The CDR3 is CASSLSDRGGEQFF. Here the CDR3 DNA reads TGTGCCAGCAGCTTATCCGACCGGGGGGGTGAGCAGTTCTTC.

This clone came up once. The chain joins TRBV28 to TRBJ2-5; 8 positions agree with TRBD1. In germline, CDR1 is MDHEN, CDR2 SYDVKM. This CDR3 has 14 amino acids. Trimming removed 5 bases from V and 7 bases from J; junction bases left unmatched: 9. The CDR3, as DNA: TGTGCCAGCAGTCCGACAGGGGCCGGATGGACCCAGTACTTC. Its translation is CASSPTGAGWTQYF. Together with reference TRBV28 and TRBJ2-5, the CDR3 gives the full variable domain: DVKVTQSSRYLVKRTGEKVFLECVQDMDHENMFWYRQDPGLGLRLIYFSYDVKMKEKGDIPEGYSVSREKKERFSLILESASTNQTSMYLCASSPTGAGWTQYFGPGTRLLVL.

The rearrangement uses TRBV28 and TRBJ2-1; 8 nucleotides agree with TRBD2. Germline CDR1 is MDHEN and CDR2 is SYDVKM. This CDR3 contains 13 residues. Losses at the gene ends were 10 bases for V and 5 bases for J; bases not matched to a gene: 7. The CDR3 region has the DNA TGTGCCATCCGGGGGGGGATAAACAATGAGCAGTTCTTC. Translation gives CAIRGGINNEQFF.

V gene TRBV27 combines with J gene TRBJ2-5, with 9 bases lining up with TRBD2. The end of the DNA aligns better with TRBJ2-7, so the J call may be wrong. This CDR3 is 15 amino acids long. The germline CDR1 and CDR2 sequences are MNHEY and SMNVEV (reference sequence). CDR3 region: CASSLSASGIHEQYF. DNA for the CDR3: TGTGCCAGCAGTTTATCGGCTAGCGGGATCCACGAGCAGTACTTC.